This T cell receptor (beta chain) was captured in a study of T cell responses to AZD1222 COVID-19 vaccine. The repertoire was sequenced with immunoSEQ multiplex PCR; TCRdb's copy has only in-frame clones and lacks some. The repertoire holds around 100,000 clones, with about 88% as singletons. Study-wide results and caveats: Unmutated variant regions are reportedly the target of nearly half of TCRs that are spike-specific. Clonal diversity was possibly underestimated, and the donors were mostly white British, with more females. Spike was spanned by vaccine-associated CD4 TCRs, which were dominant at 160-218 and 743-854. Seropositive at baseline were only six AZD1222 recipients.

The V end lost 3 bases, the J end lost 5 bases, and 13 bases lay between the germline ends. CDR1 and CDR2 from the germline V gene are DFQATT and SNEGSKA (reference sequence). This CDR3 spans 13 amino acids. Only one count was recorded for this clone. Antigen unknown. This specimen includes other DNA sequences encoding the same CDR3. The origin of this receptor is an adult in good health. Here the sequenced sample was peripheral blood, taken on day 0 of AZD1222 vaccination. The gene calls are TRBV20-1 and TRBJ1-1; weak D call: TRBD1 (5 bases). The CDR3 here is CSASRQGGTEAFF. As DNA, the CDR3 is TGCAGTGCTAGTCGCCAGGGTGGTACTGAAGCTTTCTTT.